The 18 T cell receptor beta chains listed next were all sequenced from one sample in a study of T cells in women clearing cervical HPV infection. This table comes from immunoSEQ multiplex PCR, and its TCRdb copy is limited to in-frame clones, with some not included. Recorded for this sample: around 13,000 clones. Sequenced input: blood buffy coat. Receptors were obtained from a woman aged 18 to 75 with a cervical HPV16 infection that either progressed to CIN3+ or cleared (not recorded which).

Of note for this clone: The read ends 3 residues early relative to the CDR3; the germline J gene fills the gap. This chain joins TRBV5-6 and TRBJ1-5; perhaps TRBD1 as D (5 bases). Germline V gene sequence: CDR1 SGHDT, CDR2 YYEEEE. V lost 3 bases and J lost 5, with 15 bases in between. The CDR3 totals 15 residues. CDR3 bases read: TGTGCCAGCAGCTCGTGGGGCCGAGGTGATCAGCCC. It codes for CASSSWGRGDQP. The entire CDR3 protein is CASSSWGRGDQPQHF.

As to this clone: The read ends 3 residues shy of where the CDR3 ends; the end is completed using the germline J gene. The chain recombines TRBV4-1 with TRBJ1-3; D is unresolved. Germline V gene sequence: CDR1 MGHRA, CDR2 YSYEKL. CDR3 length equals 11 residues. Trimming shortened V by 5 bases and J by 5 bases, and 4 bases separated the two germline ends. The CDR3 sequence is CASSGRNTIYF. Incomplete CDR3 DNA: TGCGCCAGCAGCGGGCGAAACACC.

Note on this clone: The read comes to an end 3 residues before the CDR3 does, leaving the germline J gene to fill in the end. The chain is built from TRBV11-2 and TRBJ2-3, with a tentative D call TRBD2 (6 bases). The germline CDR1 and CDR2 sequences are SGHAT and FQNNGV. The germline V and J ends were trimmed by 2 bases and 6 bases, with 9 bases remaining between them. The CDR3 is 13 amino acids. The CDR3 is CASSLSRGDTQYF. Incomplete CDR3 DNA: TGTGCCAGCAGCTTAAGTCGGGGGGATACG.

Incomplete CDR3 DNA: TGCAGTGCAAGGGAGCCCTACGCAGGACAGGGGGCGGTCACCGGGGAG. This translates into CSAREPYAGQGAVTGE. The full CDR3 sequence reads CSAREPYAGQGAVTGELFF. The chain links TRBV20-1 to TRBJ2-2; 11 bases line up with TRBD1. The CDR3 end lies 3 residues beyond the end of the read and is filled in from the germline J gene. The CDR3 runs 19 residues. Germline V gene sequence: CDR1 DFQATT, CDR2 SNEGSKA (reference sequence). V lost 6 bases, J lost 4 bases, and 19 bases stayed unmatched.

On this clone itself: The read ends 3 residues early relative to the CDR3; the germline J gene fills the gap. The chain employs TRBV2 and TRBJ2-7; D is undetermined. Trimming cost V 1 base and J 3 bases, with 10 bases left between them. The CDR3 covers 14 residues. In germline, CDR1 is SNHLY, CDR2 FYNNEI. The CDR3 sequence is CASSEGGLIYEQYF. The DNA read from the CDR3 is TGTGCCAGCAGTGAAGGAGGCCTGATCTACGAG.

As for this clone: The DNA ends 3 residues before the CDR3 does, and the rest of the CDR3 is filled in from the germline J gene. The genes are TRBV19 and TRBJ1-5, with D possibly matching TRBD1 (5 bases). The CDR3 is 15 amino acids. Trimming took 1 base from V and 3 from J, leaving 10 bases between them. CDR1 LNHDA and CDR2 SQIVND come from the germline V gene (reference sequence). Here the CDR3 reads CASSIAVQVNQPQHF. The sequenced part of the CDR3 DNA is TGTGCCAGTAGTATAGCAGTACAGGTCAATCAGCCC.

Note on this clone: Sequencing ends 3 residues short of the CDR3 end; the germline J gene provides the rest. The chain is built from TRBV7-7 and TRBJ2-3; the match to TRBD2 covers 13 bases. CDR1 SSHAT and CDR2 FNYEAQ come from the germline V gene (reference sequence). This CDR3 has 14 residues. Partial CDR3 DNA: TGTGCCACCGGACGACTAGCGGGGGGAGAGACG. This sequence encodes CATGRLAGGET. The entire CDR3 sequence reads CATGRLAGGETQYF.

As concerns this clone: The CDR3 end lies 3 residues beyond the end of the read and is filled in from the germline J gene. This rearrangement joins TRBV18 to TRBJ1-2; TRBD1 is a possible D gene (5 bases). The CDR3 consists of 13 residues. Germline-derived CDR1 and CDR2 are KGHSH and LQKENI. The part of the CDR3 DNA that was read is TGTGCCAGCTCACCAGGGGCTAGCGCCGAC. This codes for CASSPGASAD. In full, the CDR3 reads CASSPGASADYTF.

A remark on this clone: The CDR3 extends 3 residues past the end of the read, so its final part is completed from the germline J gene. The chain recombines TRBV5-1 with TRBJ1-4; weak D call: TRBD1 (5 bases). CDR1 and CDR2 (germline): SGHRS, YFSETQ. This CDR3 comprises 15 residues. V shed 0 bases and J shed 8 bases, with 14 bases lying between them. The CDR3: CASSLEGGAEEKLFF. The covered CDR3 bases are TGCGCCAGCAGCTTGGAGGGTGGGGCCGAGGAAAAA.

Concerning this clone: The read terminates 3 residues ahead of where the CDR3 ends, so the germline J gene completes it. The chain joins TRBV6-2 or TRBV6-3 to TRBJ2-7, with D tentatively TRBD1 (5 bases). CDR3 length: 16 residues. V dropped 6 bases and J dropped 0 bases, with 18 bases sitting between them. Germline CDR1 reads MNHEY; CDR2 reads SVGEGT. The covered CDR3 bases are TGTGCCAGCAGGGCCAACACAGGTGGGTTCTCCTACGAG. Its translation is CASRANTGGFSYE. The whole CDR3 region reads CASRANTGGFSYEQYF.

CDR3 residues: CASSLSGGAYTQYF. Incomplete CDR3 DNA: TGTGCCAGCTCACTTAGCGGGGGGGCCTATACG. J is TRBJ2-3 and V is TRBV11-2, with 11 bases identical to TRBD2. The CDR3 goes on 3 residues after the read ends, and that part is filled in from the germline J gene. This CDR3 is built from 14 residues. Per the germline V gene, CDR1 is SGHAT and CDR2 is FQNNGV. V shed 8 bases, J shed 7 bases, and the junction held 8 bases outside the gene matches.

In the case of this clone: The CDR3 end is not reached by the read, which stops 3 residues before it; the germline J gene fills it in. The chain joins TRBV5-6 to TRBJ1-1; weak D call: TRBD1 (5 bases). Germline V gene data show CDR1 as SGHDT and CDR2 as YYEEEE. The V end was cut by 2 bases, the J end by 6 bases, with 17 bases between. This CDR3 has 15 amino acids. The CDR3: CASSFGAEGWAEAFF. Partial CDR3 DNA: TGTGCCAGCAGCTTTGGCGCAGAGGGGTGGGCTGAA.

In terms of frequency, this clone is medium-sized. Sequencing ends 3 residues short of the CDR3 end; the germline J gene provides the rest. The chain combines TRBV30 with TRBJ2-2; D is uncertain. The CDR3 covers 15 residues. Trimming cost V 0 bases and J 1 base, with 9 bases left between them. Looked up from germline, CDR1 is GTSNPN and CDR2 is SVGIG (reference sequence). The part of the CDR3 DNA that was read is TGTGCCTGGAGTGTAAGAGCTGAGAACACCGGGGAG. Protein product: CAWSVRAENTGE. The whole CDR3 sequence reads CAWSVRAENTGELFF.

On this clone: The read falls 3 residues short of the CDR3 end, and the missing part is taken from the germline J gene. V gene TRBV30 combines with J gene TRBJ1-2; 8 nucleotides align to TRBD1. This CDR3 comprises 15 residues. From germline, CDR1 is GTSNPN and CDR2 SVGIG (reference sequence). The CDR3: CAWSGGTGDYNDYTF. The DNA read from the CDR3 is TGTGCCTGGAGTGGGGGGACAGGCGACTACAATGAC.

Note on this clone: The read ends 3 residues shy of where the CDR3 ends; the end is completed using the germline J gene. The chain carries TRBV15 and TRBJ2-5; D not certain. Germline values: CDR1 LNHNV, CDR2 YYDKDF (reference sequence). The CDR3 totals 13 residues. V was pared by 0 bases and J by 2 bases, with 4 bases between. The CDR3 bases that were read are TGTGCCACCAGCAGAGAAGCACAAGAGACC. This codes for CATSREAQET. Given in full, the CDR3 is CATSREAQETQYF.

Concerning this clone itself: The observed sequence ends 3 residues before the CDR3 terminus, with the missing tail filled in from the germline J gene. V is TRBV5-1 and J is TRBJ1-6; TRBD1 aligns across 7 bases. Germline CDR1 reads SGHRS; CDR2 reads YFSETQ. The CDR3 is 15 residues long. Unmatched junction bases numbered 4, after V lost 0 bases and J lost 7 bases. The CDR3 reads CASSLAGTVNSPLHF. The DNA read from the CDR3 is TGCGCCAGCAGCTTGGCCGGGACAGTAAATTCACCC.

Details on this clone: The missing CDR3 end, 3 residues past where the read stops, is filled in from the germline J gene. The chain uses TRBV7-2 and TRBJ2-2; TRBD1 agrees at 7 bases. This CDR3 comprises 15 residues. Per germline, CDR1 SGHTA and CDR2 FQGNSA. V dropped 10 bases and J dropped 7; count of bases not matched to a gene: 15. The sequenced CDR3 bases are TGTGCCAACCCACCCGACAGGGCTTCTGGCGGGGAG. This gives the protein CANPPDRASGGE. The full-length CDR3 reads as CANPPDRASGGELFF.

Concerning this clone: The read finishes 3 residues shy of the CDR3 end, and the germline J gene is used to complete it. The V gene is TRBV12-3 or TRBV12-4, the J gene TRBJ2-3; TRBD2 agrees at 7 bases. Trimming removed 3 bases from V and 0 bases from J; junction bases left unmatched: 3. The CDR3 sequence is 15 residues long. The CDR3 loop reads CASSFRDYSTDTQYF. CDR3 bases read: TGTGCCAGCAGTTTTCGGGACTATAGCACAGATACG.